This TCR beta chain was sequenced in a study of shared clonotypes between healthy human individuals. V gave up 8 bases and J gave up 5 bases, with 9 bases separating them. This CDR3 has 11 residues. The V gene's germline CDR1 is SNHLY and CDR2 FYNNEI. The assay was immunoSEQ multiplex PCR, and TCRdb's table has in-frame clones only and misses some. This repertoire shows about 730,000 clones, 72% found once; its top ten account for approximately 1.8%. The receptor's source is a woman in her 30s in good health. The rearrangement uses TRBV2 and TRBJ2-5; TRBD2 is a possible D gene (5 bases). Sequenced input: memory CD4+ T cells sorted from blood. As to subset: CD45RA-negative fraction. CDR3 loop: CASLGGETQYF. The CDR3 nucleotides read TGTGCCAGCCTAGGCGGGGAGACCCAGTACTTC.